This is a list of T cell receptor beta chains from one sample in a study of blood T cell repertoires in COVID-19. TCRdb's table, derived via immunoSEQ multiplex PCR, lists solely in-frame clones and lacks some. The table lists 250,000 to 300,000 clones, roughly 93% of them singletons. Sequencing used PBMCs or T cells enriched from blood (not recorded which). The receptors shown here come from a woman between 40 and 55 years old with acute COVID-19. CDR3s include the opening cysteine and the closing phenylalanine or tryptophan. The D gene is left open where the match is weak. Clone sizes are given selectively: once, few, many, or a class where the clone is expanded.

TRBV18	TRBJ2-1	15	NA	TRBD1	TGTGCCAGCTCACCACGAAGGACAGGGTTGGGTGAGCAGTTCTTC	CASSPRRTGLGEQFF
TRBV27	TRBJ1-6	12	NA	NA	TGTGCCAGCAGTTTGCTAAATTCACCCCTCCACTTT	CASSLLNSPLHF
TRBV2	TRBJ2-1	16	NA	TRBD2	TGTGCCAGCAGTGAAGGTCATAGCGGGGGGGCCGTTGAGCAGTTCTTC	CASSEGHSGGAVEQFF
TRBV19	TRBJ1-3	14	NA	NA	TGTGCCAGTAGTCTCCAGGGTCCAGGAAACACCATATATTTT	CASSLQGPGNTIYF
TRBV7-2	TRBJ2-7	15	NA	NA	TGTGCCAGCAGCCCCTCCAGATCGGGAACCTACGAGCAGTACTTC	CASSPSRSGTYEQYF
TRBV3-1/TRBV3-2	TRBJ1-2	14	NA	NA	TGTGCCAGCAGCCGCTGGACAGCTAACTATGGCTACACCTTC	CASSRWTANYGYTF
TRBV7-2	TRBJ2-5	13	few	NA	TGTGCCAGCAGCCGCGGAGGGCAGGAGACCCAGTACTTC	CASSRGGQETQYF
TRBV7-8	TRBJ2-7	16	NA	TRBD2	TGTGCCAGCAGCTTAGAACGCGGGAGATCGGCCTACGAGCAGTACTTC	CASSLERGRSAYEQYF
TRBV4-1	TRBJ1-4	15	NA	TRBD1	TGCGCCAGCAGCCAAGGCGACAGGGATGGTGAAAAACTGTTTTTT	CASSQGDRDGEKLFF
TRBV10-3	TRBJ1-2	14	NA	NA	TGTGCCACAAACCCCCCGGGGAGATCCTATGGCTACACCTTC	CATNPPGRSYGYTF
TRBV6-5	TRBJ2-7	14	once	TRBD1	TGTGCCAGCCGCTTCGTCCAGGGGGCGAAAGAGCAGTACTTC	CASRFVQGAKEQYF
TRBV11-3	TRBJ2-1	15	NA	TRBD2	TGTGCCAGCAGCTACGAGCGGGGGGCGCCGATTCTGCAGTTCTTC	CASSYERGAPILQFF
TRBV7-3	TRBJ2-5	16	once	TRBD2	TGTGCCAGCAGCGCGGGACTAGCGGGAGCCCGGGAGACCCAGTACTTC	CASSAGLAGARETQYF
TRBV7-9	TRBJ2-1	13	NA	NA	TGTGCCAGCAGCTTAACGGACAGCAATGAGCAGTTCTTC	CASSLTDSNEQFF
TRBV5-8	TRBJ2-2	16	NA	TRBD1	TGTGCCAGCAGCTTGGGGACAGGGGACCGCACCGGGGAGCTGTTTTTT	CASSLGTGDRTGELFF
TRBV21-1	TRBJ2-7	15	NA	NA	TGTGCCAGCAGCAAAGACCCGGGAAGGCACAGCGGGCAGTACTTC	CASSKDPGRHSGQYF
TRBV27	TRBJ2-7	16	once	TRBD2	TGTGCCAGCGACCCCTTACGGCTAGCGGCATCCTACGAGCAGTACTTC	CASDPLRLAASYEQYF
TRBV2	TRBJ2-6	16	NA	NA	TGTGCCAGCAGTTCCGCTAAAGCCTCTGGGGCCAACGTCCTGACTTTC	CASSSAKASGANVLTF
TRBV5-5	TRBJ2-1	16	NA	NA	TGTGCCAGCAGCCTTACGGTGGGGCGCGGCTACAATGAGCAGTTCTTC	CASSLTVGRGYNEQFF
TRBV12-3/TRBV12-4	TRBJ2-7	12	NA	NA	TGTGCCAGCAGACGGAGCTCCTACGAGCAGTACTTC	CASRRSSYEQYF
TRBV6-2/TRBV6-3	TRBJ2-7	15	few	NA	TGTGCCAGCAGTGATCCCGGGACTCTCGCCTACGAGCAGTACTTC	CASSDPGTLAYEQYF
TRBV2	TRBJ2-1	15	NA	TRBD2	TGTGCCAGCAGTGTGGGGACTAGCCCCTACAATGAGCAGTTCTTC	CASSVGTSPYNEQFF
TRBV6-1	TRBJ2-2	16	NA	TRBD1	TGTGCCAGCAGTCAAGGACAGGGGGGATATACCGGGGAGCTGTTTTTT	CASSQGQGGYTGELFF
TRBV29-1	TRBJ1-2	10	NA	NA	TGCAGCGTTGAGGCAGATGGCTACACCTTC	CSVEADGYTF
TRBV14	TRBJ2-3	16	NA	NA	TGTGCCAGCAGCCTTAAATATGGGGGGGCCCCAGATACGCAGTATTTT	CASSLKYGGAPDTQYF
TRBV6-1	TRBJ1-5	15	NA	TRBD1	TGTGCCAGCAGTGATCGAGACAGGGGACTTCAGCCCCAGCATTTT	CASSDRDRGLQPQHF
TRBV7-2	TRBJ1-6	16	NA	TRBD1	TGTGCCAGCAGCCCCGGCTTGAGGACAGGGGGTTCACCCCTCCACTTT	CASSPGLRTGGSPLHF
TRBV5-3	TRBJ2-7	13	NA	NA	TGTGCCAGAAGCTTGCGTATCTCCTACGAGCAGTACTTC	CARSLRISYEQYF
TRBV28	TRBJ1-3	16	few	NA	TGTGCCAGCAGTTTTCCCCCTCCTACTAAGGCTGGCACCATATATTTT	CASSFPPPTKAGTIYF
TRBV2	TRBJ2-7	14	NA	NA	TGTGCCAGCAGTGATGGAAGCAGGGGCTACGAGCAGTACTTC	CASSDGSRGYEQYF
TRBV5-1	TRBJ1-1	14	NA	NA	TGCGCCAGCAGCTCATCTACGGTAAACACTGAAGCTTTCTTT	CASSSSTVNTEAFF
TRBV7-8	TRBJ2-1	15	NA	TRBD1	TGTGCCAGCAGTGTCAGGTCAGGGGGCTACGATGAGCAGTTCTTC	CASSVRSGGYDEQFF
TRBV28	TRBJ1-1	15	NA	NA	TGTGCCAGCAGTTTCCCAGGGCATATGAACACTGAAGCTTTCTTT	CASSFPGHMNTEAFF
TRBV4-2	TRBJ2-2	15	NA	NA	TGTGCCAGCAGCCAACCCACCGGGAACACCGGGGAGCTGTTTTTT	CASSQPTGNTGELFF
TRBV7-2	TRBJ2-7	14	NA	TRBD2	TGTGCCAGCAGCCCAGGGACTAGCGGGACTACGAAGTACTTC	CASSPGTSGTTKYF
TRBV5-1	TRBJ2-7	14	NA	NA	TGCGCCAGCAGCCCGGGCCGAGGGGAGGAGGAGCAGTACTTC	CASSPGRGEEEQYF
TRBV11-2	TRBJ1-1	15	NA	TRBD1	TGTGCCAGCAGCTTCTCGGGACAGGGGCTTTCGAAAGCTTTCTTT	CASSFSGQGLSKAFF